The clone carrying this T cell receptor beta chain was recorded only once. Its antigen is as yet unknown. This sample was included in a study of T cell responses to AZD1222 COVID-19 vaccine. Findings and limits, study-wide: Donors, mostly white British, included more females; clonal diversity was possibly underestimated.

Generated by immunoSEQ multiplex PCR, the TCRdb table keeps only in-frame clones and is missing some. There are about 100,000 clones in the sample; roughly 86% occur only once, and 2.5% to 4% lies in the top ten. Germline V gene sequence: CDR1 MDHEN, CDR2 SYDVKM. The CDR3 consists of 15 residues. V dropped 1 base and J dropped 2 bases, with 12 bases sitting between them. The TCR originated in an adult who received the MenACWY meningococcal vaccine as a control. This chain links TRBV28 with TRBJ2-7; possible D gene TRBD2, 5 bases. This specimen consisted of peripheral blood, obtained 28 days after the second dose of the MenACWY control vaccine. The CDR3 loop reads CASSLSLPGTYEQYF. CDR3 DNA sequence: TGTGCCAGCAGTTTATCCCTCCCGGGAACCTACGAGCAGTACTTC.